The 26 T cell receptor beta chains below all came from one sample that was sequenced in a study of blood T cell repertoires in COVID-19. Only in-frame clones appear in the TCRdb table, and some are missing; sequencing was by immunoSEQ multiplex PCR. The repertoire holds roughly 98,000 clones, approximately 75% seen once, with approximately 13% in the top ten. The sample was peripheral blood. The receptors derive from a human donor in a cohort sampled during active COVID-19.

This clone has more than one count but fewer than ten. CDR3 sequence (DNA): TGTGCCAGCAGCGGTACGGGGAGCTCTGGGGCCAACGTCCTGACTTTC. Protein product: CASSGTGSSGANVLTF. V is TRBV9 and J is TRBJ2-6; D might be TRBD2 (5 bases). The CDR3 length is 16 residues. Germline V gives CDR1 SGDLS, CDR2 YYNGEE. Deletions cut 3 bases from V and 0 bases from J, with 10 bases between.

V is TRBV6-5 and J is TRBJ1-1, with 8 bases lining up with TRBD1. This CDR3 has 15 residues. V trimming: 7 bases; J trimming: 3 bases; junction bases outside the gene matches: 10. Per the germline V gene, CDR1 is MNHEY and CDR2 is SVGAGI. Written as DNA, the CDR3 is TGTGCCAGCAAAGCAGGACAGGGTATGGACACTGAAGCTTTCTTT. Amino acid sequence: CASKAGQGMDTEAFF.

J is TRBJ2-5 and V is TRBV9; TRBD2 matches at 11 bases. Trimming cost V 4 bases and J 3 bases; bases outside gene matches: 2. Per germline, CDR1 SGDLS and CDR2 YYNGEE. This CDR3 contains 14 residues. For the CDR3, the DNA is TGTGCCAGCAGCAGGGGACTAGCGGAAGAGACCCAGTACTTC. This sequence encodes CASSRGLAEETQYF.

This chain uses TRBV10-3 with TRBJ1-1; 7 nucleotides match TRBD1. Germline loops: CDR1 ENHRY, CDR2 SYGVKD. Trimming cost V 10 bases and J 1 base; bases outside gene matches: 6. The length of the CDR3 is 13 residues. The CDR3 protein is CATTGAGNTEAFF. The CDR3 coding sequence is TGTGCCACCACAGGGGCAGGGAACACTGAAGCTTTCTTT.

CDR3 nucleotides: TGTGCCTGGAGTGTAGCCCCTGAAGCTTTCTTT. As protein: CAWSVAPEAFF. This chain uses TRBV30 with TRBJ1-1; D is unresolved. CDR1 GTSNPN and CDR2 SVGIG come from the germline V gene (reference sequence). The CDR3 spans 11 residues. Deletions cut 0 bases from V and 6 bases from J, with 5 bases between.

DNA of the CDR3: TGCGCCAGCAGGCGGGACGGTAAATACGAGCAGTACTTC. It encodes CASRRDGKYEQYF. This chain uses TRBV5-1 with TRBJ2-7; TRBD2 might be the D (6 bases). V lost 5 bases, J lost 4 bases, and 13 bases lay in between. This CDR3 region has 13 residues. Per the germline V gene, CDR1 is SGHRS and CDR2 is YFSETQ.

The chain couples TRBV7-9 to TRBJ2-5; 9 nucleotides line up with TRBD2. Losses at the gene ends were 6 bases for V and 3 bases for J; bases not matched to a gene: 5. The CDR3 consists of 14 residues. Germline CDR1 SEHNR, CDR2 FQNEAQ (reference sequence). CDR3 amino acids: CASRVSGGEETQYF. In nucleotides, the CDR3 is TGTGCCAGCAGAGTTAGCGGGGGTGAAGAGACCCAGTACTTC.

This CDR3 reads CASSQAFRENTEAFF. The CDR3 coding sequence is TGTGCCAGCAGCCAAGCCTTCAGGGAGAACACTGAAGCTTTCTTT. The J gene is TRBJ1-1, the V gene TRBV4-2; a weak D match, TRBD1 (5 bases). The CDR3 has 15 amino acids. Germline values: CDR1 LGHNA, CDR2 YNFKEQ. V dropped 1 base and J dropped 1 base, with 10 bases sitting between them.

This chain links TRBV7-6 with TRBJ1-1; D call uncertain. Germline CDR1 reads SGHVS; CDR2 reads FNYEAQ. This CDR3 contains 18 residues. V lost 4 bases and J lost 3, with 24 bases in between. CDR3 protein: CASSSTSPARWGDTEAFF. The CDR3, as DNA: TGTGCCAGCAGCTCGACTAGCCCGGCCCGATGGGGAGACACTGAAGCTTTCTTT.

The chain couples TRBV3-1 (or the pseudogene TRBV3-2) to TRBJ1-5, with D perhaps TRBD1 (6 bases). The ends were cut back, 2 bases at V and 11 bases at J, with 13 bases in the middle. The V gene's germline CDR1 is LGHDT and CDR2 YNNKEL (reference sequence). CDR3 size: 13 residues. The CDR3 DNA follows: TGTGCCAGCAGCCAAAACAGGGTGGCGGCCCAGCATTTT. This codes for CASSQNRVAAQHF.

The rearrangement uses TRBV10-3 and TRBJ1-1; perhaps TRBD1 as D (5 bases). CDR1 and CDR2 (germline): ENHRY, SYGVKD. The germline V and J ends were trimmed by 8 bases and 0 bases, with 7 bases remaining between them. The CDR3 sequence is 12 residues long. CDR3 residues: CAIGGLNTEAFF. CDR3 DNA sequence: TGTGCCATCGGGGGGTTGAACACTGAAGCTTTCTTT.

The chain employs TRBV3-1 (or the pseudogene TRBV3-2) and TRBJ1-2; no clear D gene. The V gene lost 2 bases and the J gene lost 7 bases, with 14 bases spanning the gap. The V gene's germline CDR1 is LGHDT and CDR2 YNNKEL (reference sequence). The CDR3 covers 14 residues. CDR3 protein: CASSQQSLGSGYTF. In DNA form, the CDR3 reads TGTGCCAGCAGCCAACAGTCCCTGGGGAGTGGCTACACCTTC.

This chain's CDR3 is CASSHGAYEQYF. The CDR3 region has the DNA TGTGCCAGCAGCCACGGGGCCTACGAGCAGTACTTC. V gene TRBV14 combines with J gene TRBJ2-7; TRBD2 might be the D (5 bases). The germline V gene encodes CDR1 SGHDN and CDR2 FVKESK. Between the trimmed V and J ends, which lost 3 bases and 2 bases, there was a span of 5 bases. This CDR3 has 12 residues.

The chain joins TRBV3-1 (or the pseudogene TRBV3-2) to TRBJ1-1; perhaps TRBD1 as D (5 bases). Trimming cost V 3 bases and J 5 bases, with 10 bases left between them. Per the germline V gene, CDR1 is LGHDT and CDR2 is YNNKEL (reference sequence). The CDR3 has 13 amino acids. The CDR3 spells CASSQEGVTEAFF. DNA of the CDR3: TGTGCCAGCAGCCAGGAAGGGGTTACTGAAGCTTTCTTT.

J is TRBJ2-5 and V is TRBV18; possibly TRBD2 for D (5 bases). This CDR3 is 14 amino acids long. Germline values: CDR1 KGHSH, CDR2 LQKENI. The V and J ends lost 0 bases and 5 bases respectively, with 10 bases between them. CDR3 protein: CASSPPAPSETQYF. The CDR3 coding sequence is TGTGCCAGCTCACCACCGGCCCCTAGCGAGACCCAGTACTTC.

The CDR3 is CASSRDRGHEKLFF. CDR3 sequence (DNA): TGTGCCAGCAGCCGGGACAGGGGGCATGAAAAACTGTTTTTT. The rearrangement uses TRBV7-9 and TRBJ1-4, with TRBD1 matching 12 bases. CDR1 and CDR2 (germline): SEHNR, FQNEAQ (reference sequence). J lost 6 bases, V lost 5 bases, and 1 base had no gene match. The CDR3 sequence is 14 residues long.

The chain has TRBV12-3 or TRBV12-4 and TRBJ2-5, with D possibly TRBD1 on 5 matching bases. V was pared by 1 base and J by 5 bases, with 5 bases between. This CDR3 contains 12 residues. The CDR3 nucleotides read TGTGCCAGCAGTTTAGAGGGGGAGACCCAGTACTTC. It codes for CASSLEGETQYF.

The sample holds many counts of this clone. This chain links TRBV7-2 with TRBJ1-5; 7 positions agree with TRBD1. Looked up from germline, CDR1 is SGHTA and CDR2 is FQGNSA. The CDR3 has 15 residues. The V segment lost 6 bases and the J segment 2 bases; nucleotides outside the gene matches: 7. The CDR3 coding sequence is TGTGCCAGCAGTCCCGACAGGGTTGGCAATCAGCCCCAGCATTTT. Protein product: CASSPDRVGNQPQHF.

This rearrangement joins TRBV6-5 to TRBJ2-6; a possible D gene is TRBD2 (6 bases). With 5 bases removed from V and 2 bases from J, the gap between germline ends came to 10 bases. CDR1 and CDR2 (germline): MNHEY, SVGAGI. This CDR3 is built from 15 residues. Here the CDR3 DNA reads TGTGCCAGCAGTCGGGGGACCGCTGGGGCCAACGTCCTGACTTTC. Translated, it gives CASSRGTAGANVLTF.

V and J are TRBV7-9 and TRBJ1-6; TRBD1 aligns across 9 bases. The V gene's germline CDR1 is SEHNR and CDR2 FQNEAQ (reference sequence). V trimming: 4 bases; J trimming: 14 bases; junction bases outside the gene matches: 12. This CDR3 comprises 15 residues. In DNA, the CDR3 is TGTGCCAGCAGCTCGACCGGGACAGGGCTAGTTTCCCTCCACTTT. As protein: CASSSTGTGLVSLHF. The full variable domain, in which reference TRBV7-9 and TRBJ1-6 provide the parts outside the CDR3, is DTGVSQNPRHKITKRGQNVTFRCDPISEHNRLYWYRQTLGQGPEFLTYFQNEAQLEKSRLLSDRFSAERPKGSFSTLEIQRTEQGDSAMYLCASSSTGTGLVSLHFGNGTRLTVT.

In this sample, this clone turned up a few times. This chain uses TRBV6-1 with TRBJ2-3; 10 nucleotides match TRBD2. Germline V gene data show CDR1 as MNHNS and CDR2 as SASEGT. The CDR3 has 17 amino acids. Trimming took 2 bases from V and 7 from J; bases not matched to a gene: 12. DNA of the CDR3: TGTGCCAGCAGTGAAAGAAGCGGGGGGGGCCGGGTATATACGCAGTATTTT. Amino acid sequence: CASSERSGGGRVYTQYF.

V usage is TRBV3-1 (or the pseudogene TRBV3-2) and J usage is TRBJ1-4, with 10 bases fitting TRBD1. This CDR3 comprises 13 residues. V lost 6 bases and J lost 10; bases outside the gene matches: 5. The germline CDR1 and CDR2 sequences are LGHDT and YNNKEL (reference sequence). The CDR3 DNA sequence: TGTGCCAGCAGTCCGACAGGGGGCACAAAACTGTTTTTT. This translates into CASSPTGGTKLFF.

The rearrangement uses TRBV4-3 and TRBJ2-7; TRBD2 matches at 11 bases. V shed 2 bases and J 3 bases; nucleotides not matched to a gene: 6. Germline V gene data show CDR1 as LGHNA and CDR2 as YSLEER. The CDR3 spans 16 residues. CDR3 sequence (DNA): TGCGCCAGCAGCCAAACCCTAGCGGGGGGTTTCTACGAGCAGTACTTC. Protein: CASSQTLAGGFYEQYF.

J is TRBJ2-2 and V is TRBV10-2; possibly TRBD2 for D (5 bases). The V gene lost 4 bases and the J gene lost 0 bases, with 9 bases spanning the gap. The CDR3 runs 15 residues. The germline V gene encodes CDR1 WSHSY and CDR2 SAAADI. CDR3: CASSVWTANTGELFF. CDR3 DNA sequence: TGCGCCAGCAGTGTATGGACTGCGAACACCGGGGAGCTGTTTTTT.

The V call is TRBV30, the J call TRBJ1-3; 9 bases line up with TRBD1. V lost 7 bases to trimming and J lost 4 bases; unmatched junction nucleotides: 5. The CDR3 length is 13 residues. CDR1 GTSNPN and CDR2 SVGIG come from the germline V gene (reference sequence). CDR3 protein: CASQGAWGNTIYF. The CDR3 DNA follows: TGTGCCTCACAGGGGGCTTGGGGAAACACCATATATTTT. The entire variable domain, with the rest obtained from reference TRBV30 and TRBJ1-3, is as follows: SQTIHQWPATLVQPVGSPLSLECTVEGTSNPNLYWYRQAAGRGLQLLFYSVGIGQISSEVPQNLSASRPQDRQFILSSKKLLLSDSGFYLCASQGAWGNTIYFGEGSWLTVV.

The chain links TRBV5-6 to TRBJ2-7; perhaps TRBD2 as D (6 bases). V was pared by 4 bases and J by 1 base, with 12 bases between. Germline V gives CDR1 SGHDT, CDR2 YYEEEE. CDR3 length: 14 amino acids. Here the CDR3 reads CASSGRGRSYEQYF. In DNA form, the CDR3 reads TGTGCCAGCAGCGGTCGGGGGAGGTCCTACGAGCAGTACTTC.